The next 27 T cell receptor beta chains were all read from a single sample in a study of immune evolution from preneoplasia to lung adenocarcinoma. The assay was immunoSEQ multiplex PCR, and TCRdb's table has in-frame clones only and misses some. Of around 8,000 clones listed, around 73% are singletons. The sequenced sample consisted of FFPE minimally invasive lung adenocarcinoma tissue. These receptors all come from a donor older than 65 with lung adenocarcinoma.

This clone was found once. The chain combines TRBV28 with TRBJ2-5; TRBD1 agrees at 10 bases. V lost 4 bases, J lost 2 bases, and 1 base stayed unmatched. This CDR3 is built from 14 residues. The V gene's germline CDR1 is MDHEN and CDR2 SYDVKM. This CDR3 reads CASSSDRGQETQYF. The CDR3, as DNA: TGTGCCAGCAGTTCGGACAGGGGGCAAGAGACCCAGTACTTC.

The chain combines TRBV28 with TRBJ1-5; D is undetermined. In germline, CDR1 is MDHEN, CDR2 SYDVKM. Trimming stripped 7 bases from V and 0 bases from J, with 34 bases between. The CDR3 sequence is 22 residues long. The CDR3 DNA reads as TGTGCCAGCAATACTTGGGTCTACCGGGATCAGCAGGAGTTTTATAGCAATCAGCCCCAGCATTTT. It is translated as CASNTWVYRDQQEFYSNQPQHF.

Points on this clone: One junction end disagrees with the germline gene, perhaps due to a read error. Within the sample, other DNA sequences also encode this same CDR3. V is TRBV7-9 and J is TRBJ2-2; TRBD1 agrees at 9 bases. This CDR3 is built from 16 residues. Germline V CDR1 and CDR2: SEHNR, FQNEAQ (reference sequence). CDR3 sequence reads: CASSLRRTGDTGELFF. CDR3 in DNA: TGTGCCAGCAGCTTACGAAGGACAGGGGACACCGGGGAGCTATTTTTT.

The CDR3 here is CASSRTGGTEAFF. The CDR3 coding sequence is TGTGCCAGCAGCCGGACAGGGGGAACTGAAGCTTTCTTT. The chain couples TRBV7-9 to TRBJ1-1; 10 nucleotides agree with TRBD1. Looked up from germline, CDR1 is SEHNR and CDR2 is FQNEAQ (reference sequence). The CDR3 spans 13 residues. V shed 5 bases and J 5 bases; nucleotides not matched to a gene: 2.

The V gene is TRBV5-6, the J gene TRBJ2-2; D possibly corresponds to TRBD2 (5 bases). This CDR3 has 12 amino acids. V was trimmed by 4 bases and J by 7 bases, leaving 8 bases between them. Germline CDR1 and CDR2: SGHDT and YYEEEE. Written as DNA, the CDR3 is TGTGCCAGCAGCCGGGGTGACGGGGAGCTGTTTTTT. It is translated as CASSRGDGELFF.

This sequence joins TRBV29-1 and TRBJ1-5; 9 nucleotides align to TRBD1. The CDR3 length is 13 residues. The junction had 4 bases not matched to a gene; V was cut back by 6 bases and J by 4 bases. Germline CDR1 reads SQVTM; CDR2 reads ANQGSEA. The CDR3 sequence is CSVLTGGNQPQHF. The CDR3 nucleotides read TGCAGCGTCCTGACAGGGGGAAATCAGCCCCAGCATTTT. Full variable domain (outside the CDR3, taken from reference TRBV29-1 and TRBJ1-5): SAVISQKPSRDICQRGTSLTIQCQVDSQVTMMFWYRQQPGQSLTLIATANQGSEATYESGFVIDKFPISRPNLTFSTLTVSNMSPEDSSIYLCSVLTGGNQPQHFGDGTRLSIL.

The J gene is TRBJ2-2, the V gene TRBV4-1; D is undetermined. V was cut by 1 base and J by 0 bases, with 6 bases left in between. CDR3 size: 15 residues. Germline V gene lookup returns CDR1 MGHRA and CDR2 YSYEKL. CDR3 region: CASSQALPNTGELFF. The CDR3 DNA sequence: TGCGCCAGCAGCCAAGCTCTACCGAACACCGGGGAGCTGTTTTTT.

As to this clone: A read error may produce the germline difference seen at one junction end. The chain couples TRBV28 to TRBJ1-2, with D perhaps TRBD1 (6 bases). CDR3 size: 14 residues. CDR1 is MDHEN, CDR2 SYDVKM, per germline. Written as DNA, the CDR3 is TGTGCCAACAGTACCCTGGGGACAAAAAATGGCTACACCTTC. Protein product: CANSTLGTKNGYTF.

The V gene is TRBV28, the J gene TRBJ2-5, with TRBD1 as a possible D gene (6 bases). The V and J ends lost 2 bases and 5 bases respectively, with 18 bases between them. This CDR3 has 16 amino acids. Germline CDR1 reads MDHEN; CDR2 reads SYDVKM. CDR3 DNA: TGTGCCAGCAGTTTAGGGGGCTTCCCGGTGCGGGAGACCCAGTACTTC. Its translation is CASSLGGFPVRETQYF.

This chain joins TRBV9 and TRBJ2-1, with D maybe TRBD1 (6 bases). V was clipped by 4 bases and J by 7 bases, with 21 bases between them. Germline values: CDR1 SGDLS, CDR2 YYNGEE. This CDR3 has 16 amino acids. The CDR3 sequence is CASSPTLRDRWNEQFF. CDR3 coding DNA: TGTGCCAGCAGCCCTACTTTGAGAGACAGGTGGAATGAGCAGTTCTTC.

The rearrangement links TRBV7-9 to TRBJ1-1, with TRBD1 matching 8 bases. The CDR3 is 14 residues long. V lost 4 bases, J lost 4 bases, and 5 bases stayed unmatched. Germline values: CDR1 SEHNR, CDR2 FQNEAQ (reference sequence). CDR3 sequence reads: CASSWGQAGTEAFF. The CDR3 coding sequence is TGTGCCAGCAGCTGGGGACAGGCAGGCACTGAAGCTTTCTTT. Using reference TRBV7-9 and TRBJ1-1 for the parts outside the CDR3, the full variable domain is DTGVSQNPRHKITKRGQNVTFRCDPISEHNRLYWYRQTLGQGPEFLTYFQNEAQLEKSRLLSDRFSAERPKGSFSTLEIQRTEQGDSAMYLCASSWGQAGTEAFFGQGTRLTVV.

This chain uses TRBV6-6 with TRBJ2-7; D is possibly TRBD1 (6 bases). The germline CDR1 and CDR2 sequences are MNHNY and SVGAGI (reference sequence). This CDR3 comprises 12 residues. Trimming removed 5 bases at V and 7 bases at J, with 12 bases between. The CDR3 loop is CASSRKQGEQYF. The CDR3 coding sequence is TGTGCCAGCAGTCGAAAACAGGGTGAGCAGTACTTC.

The chain is built from TRBV5-5 and TRBJ2-3; 10 nucleotides agree with TRBD1. Losses at the gene ends were 4 bases for V and 3 bases for J; bases not matched to a gene: 11. The CDR3 is made up of 17 amino acids. Germline CDR1 reads SGHKS; CDR2 reads YYEKEE (reference sequence). The CDR3: CASSPRGGQGYTDTQYF. DNA for the CDR3: TGTGCCAGCAGCCCCCGGGGGGGACAGGGGTATACAGATACGCAGTATTTT.

The rearrangement links TRBV28 to TRBJ1-3; TRBD1 is a possible D gene (5 bases). V lost 4 bases, J lost 0 bases, and 19 bases lay in between. This CDR3 region has 18 residues. Germline loops: CDR1 MDHEN, CDR2 SYDVKM. This CDR3 is CASSWPDLRGGSGNTIYF. The DNA of the CDR3 is TGTGCCAGCAGTTGGCCCGACCTGAGGGGAGGCTCTGGAAACACCATATATTTT.

The CDR3, as DNA: TGTGCCAGCAGTTTATTTCCCTTTAGCTCCTACAATGAGCAGTTCTTC. This codes for CASSLFPFSSYNEQFF. The rearrangement uses TRBV28 and TRBJ2-1; no reliable D call. The CDR3 sequence is 16 residues long. From germline, CDR1 is MDHEN and CDR2 SYDVKM. V was clipped by 1 base and J by 0 bases, with 10 bases between them.

This clone has only one observation. This chain joins TRBV5-8 and TRBJ1-3; D may be TRBD1 (6 bases). Trimming took 0 bases from V and 4 from J, leaving 8 bases between them. There are 14 residues in the CDR3. Germline V gene data show CDR1 as SGHTS and CDR2 as YDEGEE. CDR3 amino acids: CASSLGTEGNTIYF. The CDR3 region has the DNA TGTGCCAGCAGCTTGGGGACAGAAGGAAACACCATATATTTT.

In its sample, this clone was seen a few times. This chain connects TRBV28 to TRBJ1-5; unclear D gene. The CDR3 is 14 amino acids. The germline V and J ends were trimmed by 2 bases and 0 bases, with 5 bases remaining between them. Germline assignment: CDR1 MDHEN and CDR2 SYDVKM. The CDR3 loop reads CASSLGVSNQPQHF. The CDR3, as DNA: TGTGCCAGCAGTTTAGGAGTTAGCAATCAGCCCCAGCATTTT.

V gene TRBV5-1 combines with J gene TRBJ2-1; 8 positions agree with TRBD2. Unmatched junction bases numbered 12, after V lost 1 base and J lost 9 bases. The CDR3 sequence is 16 residues long. Germline V gives CDR1 SGHRS, CDR2 YFSETQ. The CDR3 nucleotides are TGCGCCAGCAGCTTGTTTACTAGCGGAGAGGGATTTGAGCAGTTCTTC. It is translated as CASSLFTSGEGFEQFF.

This rearrangement joins TRBV10-3 to TRBJ1-1, with D uncertain. The CDR3 spans 12 residues. CDR1 is ENHRY and CDR2 is SYGVKD in the germline V gene. Trimming took 5 bases from V and 5 from J, leaving 9 bases between them. The CDR3 region is CAISNTATEAFF. DNA for the CDR3: TGTGCCATCAGTAATACCGCGACTGAAGCTTTCTTT.

V gene TRBV27 combines with J gene TRBJ2-2, with 8 bases that match TRBD1. Trimming took 6 bases from V and 6 from J; bases not matched to a gene: 6. The CDR3 consists of 14 residues. The germline gives CDR1 MNHEY, CDR2 SMNVEV (reference sequence). The CDR3 bases are TGTGCCAGCAGGGACAGGGTGTGGCCCGGGGAGCTGTTTTTT. Translation: CASRDRVWPGELFF.

This chain links TRBV18 with TRBJ2-1, with a weak D call TRBD1 (5 bases). Trimming removed 2 bases at V and 6 bases at J, with 11 bases between. Germline-derived CDR1 and CDR2 are KGHSH and LQKENI. The CDR3 has 14 residues. CDR3 in amino acids: CASSPLGQFNEQFF. The CDR3 DNA sequence: TGTGCCAGCTCACCATTGGGGCAGTTCAATGAGCAGTTCTTC.

This chain uses TRBV4-1 with TRBJ2-3; 15 nucleotides align to TRBD2. Losses at the gene ends were 2 bases for V and 3 bases for J; bases not matched to a gene: 15. Germline assignment: CDR1 MGHRA and CDR2 YSYEKL. CDR3 length equals 21 residues. The chain's CDR3 is CASSQPRLGLAGGRETDTQYF. The DNA for the CDR3 is TGCGCCAGCAGCCAACCGAGGTTGGGACTAGCGGGAGGAAGGGAGACAGATACGCAGTATTTT.

The chain uses TRBV28 and TRBJ2-7; D gene uncertain. Germline values: CDR1 MDHEN, CDR2 SYDVKM. V shed 7 bases and J shed 5 bases, with 18 bases lying between them. This CDR3 is built from 14 residues. As DNA, the CDR3 is TGTGCCAGCACCCGGTTGGGGTTGGTCGACGAGCAGTACTTC. Translation: CASTRLGLVDEQYF.

This clone came up a few times. J is TRBJ1-1 and V is TRBV5-1; 7 nucleotides agree with TRBD1. The V gene end was trimmed by 4 bases and the J gene end by 12 bases; junction bases not matched to a gene: 9. The CDR3 runs 12 residues. Per the germline V gene, CDR1 is SGHRS and CDR2 is YFSETQ. The CDR3 spells CASSGGTDLTFF. The CDR3 nucleotides read TGCGCCAGCAGCGGAGGGACAGATCTTACTTTCTTT.

CDR3 nucleotides: TGCGCCAGCAGCCCCAACGTCAGGCCCTTTTTGGCTGAAGCTTTCTTT. Its protein is CASSPNVRPFLAEAFF. J is TRBJ1-1 and V is TRBV4-1; D unresolved. V lost 4 bases and J 6 bases, leaving 21 bases between the germline ends. The CDR3 runs 16 residues. The germline gives CDR1 MGHRA, CDR2 YSYEKL.

This sequence joins TRBV10-3 and TRBJ2-3; possibly TRBD1 for D (6 bases). The CDR3 consists of 14 residues. The germline gives CDR1 ENHRY, CDR2 SYGVKD. V was clipped by 10 bases and J by 2 bases, with 16 bases between them. The CDR3: CATKQGGNTDTQYF. In DNA, the CDR3 is TGTGCCACAAAACAAGGGGGAAACACAGATACGCAGTATTTT.

This chain joins TRBV19 and TRBJ2-2, with 7 bases fitting TRBD1. CDR1 and CDR2 from the germline V gene are LNHDA and SQIVND (reference sequence). The ends lost 4 bases at V and 5 bases at J; junction bases unmatched: 7. The CDR3 extends over 15 amino acids. CDR3 nucleotide sequence: TGTGCCAGTAGTAAGACAGGGTTTAATACCGGGGAGCTGTTTTTT. Translated: CASSKTGFNTGELFF.